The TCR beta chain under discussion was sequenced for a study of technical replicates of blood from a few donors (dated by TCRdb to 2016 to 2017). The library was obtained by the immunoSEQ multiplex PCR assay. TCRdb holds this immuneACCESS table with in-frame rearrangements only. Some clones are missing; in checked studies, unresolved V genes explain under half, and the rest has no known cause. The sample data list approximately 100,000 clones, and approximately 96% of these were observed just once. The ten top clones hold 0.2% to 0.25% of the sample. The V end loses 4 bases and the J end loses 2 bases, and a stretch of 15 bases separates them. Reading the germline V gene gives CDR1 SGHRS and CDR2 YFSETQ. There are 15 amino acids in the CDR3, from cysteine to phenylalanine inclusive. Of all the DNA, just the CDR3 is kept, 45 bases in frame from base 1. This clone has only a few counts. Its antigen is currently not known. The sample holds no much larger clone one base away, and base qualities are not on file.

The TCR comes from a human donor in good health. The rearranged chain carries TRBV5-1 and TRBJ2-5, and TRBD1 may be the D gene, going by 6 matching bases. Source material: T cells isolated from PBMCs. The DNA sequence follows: TGCGCCAGCAGCCCTGGGCGGACAGCGCAAGAGACCCAGTACTTC. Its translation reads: CASSPGRTAQETQYF.